The TCR beta chain described here comes from a study of early T cells in non-severe SARS-CoV-2 infection. For the study at large: Bulk RNA from unsorted whole blood was sequenced; chains were unpaired. Regarding the study as a whole: In VDJdb matching, anti-spike CD8 responses were favored while private and CD4 specificities went missing.

This clonotype has more than one count but fewer than ten. What it recognizes is unknown. Unique molecular identifiers tagged individual cDNA molecules. TCRdb analysed the 5' RACE reads with MiXCR anew, one entry per CDR3 protein. The profile shows around 81,000 distinct CDR3 sequences, 14% of them singletons. Trimming pared 3 bases from V and 8 bases from J, leaving 13 bases between. The CDR3 sequence is 12 residues long. CDR1 DFQATT and CDR2 SNEGSKA come from the germline V gene (reference sequence). The chain couples TRBV20-1 to TRBJ1-2, with D possibly TRBD1 on 6 matching bases. This TCR was sampled from an adult who was a healthcare worker with PCR-confirmed SARS-CoV-2 infection or an uninfected control (not recorded which). The material sequenced was whole blood. The CDR3 is CSASLGTRGYTF. CDR3 bases: TGCAGTGCTAGCCTTGGGACACGCGGCTACACCTTC.